Each of the 18 T cell receptor beta chains below was sequenced from the same sample in a study of early T cells in non-severe SARS-CoV-2 infection. MiXCR, run by TCRdb on the 5' RACE reads, gives a single entry per CDR3 protein. The sample records roughly 26,000 distinct CDR3 sequences, 5.1% being singletons. Sequencing was performed on whole blood. These receptors all come from an adult who was a healthcare worker with PCR-confirmed SARS-CoV-2 infection or an uninfected control (not recorded which).

This clonotype was observed a few times. The gene calls are TRBV3-1 and TRBJ1-5, with D tentatively TRBD1 (5 bases). The CDR3 is 15 residues long. Trimming shortened V by 0 bases and J by 5 bases, and 11 bases separated the two germline ends. Per germline, CDR1 LGHDT and CDR2 YNNKEL (reference sequence). Written as DNA, the CDR3 is TGTGCCAGCAGCCAAGATGGACACACAGATCAGCCCCAGCATTTT. Amino acid sequence: CASSQDGHTDQPQHF.

This clonotype rates as medium-sized (0.01 to 0.1%). The rearrangement links TRBV11-3 to TRBJ2-1; no clear D. The CDR3 contains 13 residues. Trimming took 1 base from V and 10 from J, leaving 11 bases between them. In germline, CDR1 is SGHNT, CDR2 YENEEA. The chain's CDR3 is CASSLGNSGEQFF. The CDR3 DNA follows: TGTGCCAGCAGCTTAGGGAATTCTGGGGAGCAGTTCTTC.

This clonotype was picked up many times. This chain links TRBV3-1 with TRBJ2-5; 10 bases fit TRBD2. The CDR3 extends over 19 amino acids. Germline loops: CDR1 LGHDT, CDR2 YNNKEL (reference sequence). J gave up 0 bases and V 3 bases, and 13 bases lay outside the gene matches. CDR3 DNA: TGTGCCAGCAGCCAGGCTCTAGCGGGGGCCATCGGAGACCAAGAGACCCAGTACTTC. It specifies CASSQALAGAIGDQETQYF.

The rearrangement uses TRBV7-9 and TRBJ2-1; TRBD1 agrees at 9 bases. This CDR3 is built from 14 residues. Germline values: CDR1 SEHNR, CDR2 FQNEAQ (reference sequence). Trimming removed 6 bases from V and 5 bases from J; junction bases left unmatched: 5. CDR3 protein: CASSQRDRDNEQFF. The DNA of the CDR3 is TGTGCCAGCAGTCAAAGGGACAGGGACAATGAGCAGTTCTTC.

The rearrangement joins TRBV5-4 to TRBJ1-1; no firm D call. The CDR3 is 13 amino acids. The germline V gene encodes CDR1 SGHNT and CDR2 YYREEE (reference sequence). Trimming left V 2 bases short and J 7 bases short, with 12 bases between. CDR3 sequence (DNA): TGTGCCAGCAGCTTCTATGGGTTTAGTGAAGCTTTCTTT. It codes for CASSFYGFSEAFF.

This clonotype was seen repeatedly, ten times or more. This rearrangement joins TRBV29-1 to TRBJ2-5, with a possible D match to TRBD2 (6 bases). CDR3 length equals 13 residues. Germline V gene lookup returns CDR1 SQVTM and CDR2 ANQGSEA. The ends were cut back, 8 bases at V and 0 bases at J, with 13 bases in the middle. The CDR3 loop is CSHRDWNQETQYF. The CDR3 DNA is TGCAGCCACCGGGACTGGAACCAAGAGACCCAGTACTTC.

As concerns this clonotype: A much bigger clone sits one base away, suggesting this may be a read error. V usage is TRBV12-3 or TRBV12-4 and J usage is TRBJ1-6; TRBD1 agrees at 8 bases. V lost 6 bases, J lost 2 bases, and 3 bases stayed unmatched. There are 15 residues in the CDR3. CDR3 loop: CASSTGGTYNSPLHF. CDR3 DNA sequence: TGTGCCAGCAGCACAGGGGGGACCTATAATTCACCCCTCCACTTT.

This clonotype was seen ten or more times. The genes are TRBV10-2 and TRBJ2-3; 7 bases fit TRBD2. CDR1 and CDR2 from the germline V gene are WSHSY and SAAADI. The CDR3 runs 13 residues. Germline trimming cut 7 bases from V and 1 base from J; bases unmatched to any gene: 2. The CDR3 bases are TGCGCCAGCACGGCGGGGGGCACAGATACGCAGTATTTT. It codes for CASTAGGTDTQYF.

Here the CDR3 reads CASSPGGPYEQYF. CDR3 sequence (DNA): TGTGCCAGCAGCCCTGGGGGGCCGTACGAGCAGTACTTC. The rearrangement uses TRBV7-9 and TRBJ2-7, with D tentatively TRBD1 or TRBD2 (6 bases each). CDR3 size: 13 residues. Germline V CDR1 and CDR2: SEHNR, FQNEAQ (reference sequence). Trimming pared 5 bases from V and 4 bases from J, leaving 12 bases between.

The table lists this clonotype with many counts. No conserved phenylalanine or tryptophan ends this CDR3, so it is likely a read error. The genes are TRBV11-2 and TRBJ2-1; no definite D call. The CDR3 spans 14 residues. Germline values: CDR1 SGHAT, CDR2 FQNNGV. The CDR3 DNA reads as TGTGCCAGCAGATTAGAGAGGATCTACAATGAGCAGTTCCTC. Its translation is CASRLERIYNEQFL.

This clonotype was detected many times. The chain uses TRBV6-1 and TRBJ1-5, with 7 bases lining up with TRBD1. The V gene's germline CDR1 is MNHNS and CDR2 SASEGT. J was trimmed by 7 bases and V by 6 bases; bases with no gene match: 15. The CDR3 contains 16 residues. The CDR3, as DNA: TGTGCCAGCAGCGCCCGGGACAGTTCCTACGGCCAGCCCCAGCATTTT. This codes for CASSARDSSYGQPQHF.

This clonotype was detected many times. This chain joins TRBV5-1 and TRBJ2-7, with D perhaps matching TRBD2 (6 bases). This CDR3 has 14 residues. Trimming cost V 0 bases and J 2 bases, with 9 bases left between them. Germline V gene sequence: CDR1 SGHRS, CDR2 YFSETQ. The CDR3 protein is CASSLGGGTYEQYF. The CDR3 DNA is TGCGCCAGCAGCTTGGGAGGCGGGACCTACGAGCAGTACTTC.

Many counts were recorded for this clonotype. Sequence at one end of the junction differs from germline and may be a read error. The rearrangement links TRBV11-2 to TRBJ1-1; no firm D call. The CDR3 length is 14 residues. The V gene's germline CDR1 is SGHAT and CDR2 FQNNGV. CDR3 sequence reads: CASGFGIQNTEAFF. The CDR3 DNA is TGTGCCAGCGGCTTTGGGATACAGAACACTGAAGCTTTCTTT.

This clonotype was counted a few times. The V gene is TRBV11-2, the J gene TRBJ2-2; D is possibly TRBD1 (7 bases). V was trimmed by 5 bases and J by 3 bases, leaving 16 bases between them. CDR3 length: 16 residues. Germline CDR1 reads SGHAT; CDR2 reads FQNNGV. The CDR3, as DNA: TGTGCCAGCAGCCCCCGATCCAGGGGGGACACCGGGGAGCTGTTTTTT. Translated: CASSPRSRGDTGELFF.

This clonotype was recorded at least ten times. The chain recombines TRBV6-5 with TRBJ1-1; D perhaps matches TRBD1 (6 bases). The CDR3 is 13 residues long. V lost 2 bases and J lost 6, with 10 bases in between. Germline CDR1 is MNHEY and CDR2 is SVGAGI. CDR3 in amino acids: CASSYQGLAEAFF. The CDR3 DNA sequence: TGTGCCAGCAGTTACCAGGGGTTAGCTGAAGCTTTCTTT.

This clonotype was counted at least ten times. The chain recombines TRBV7-2 with TRBJ2-1; no clear D. V was trimmed by 2 bases and J by 0 bases, leaving 2 bases between them. CDR1 is SGHTA, CDR2 FQGNSA, per germline. This CDR3 region has 13 residues. In DNA form, the CDR3 reads TGTGCCAGCAGCTTAAGCTCCTACAATGAGCAGTTCTTC. This sequence encodes CASSLSSYNEQFF.

The table lists this clonotype with a few counts. The chain is built from TRBV5-6 and TRBJ2-7, with 7 nucleotides matching TRBD1. After removal of 0 bases from V and 4 bases from J, the junction contained 1 base not matched to a gene. The CDR3 has 13 residues. Germline V gene lookup returns CDR1 SGHDT and CDR2 YYEEEE. The CDR3 reads CASSLVQGYEQYF. The CDR3 DNA follows: TGTGCCAGCAGCTTGGTACAGGGGTACGAGCAGTACTTC. Filled out from reference TRBV5-6 and TRBJ2-7, the complete variable domain reads DAGVTQSPTHLIKTRGQQVTLRCSPKSGHDTVSWYQQALGQGPQFIFQYYEEEERQRGNFPDRFSGHQFPNYSSELNVNALLLGDSALYLCASSLVQGYEQYFGPGTRLTVT.

This clonotype was observed many times. The chain couples TRBV5-1 to TRBJ1-1; D remains ambiguous. Trimming pared 2 bases from V and 1 base from J, leaving 12 bases between. In germline, CDR1 is SGHRS, CDR2 YFSETQ. The CDR3 has 15 residues. The CDR3 loop reads CASSLGLLGNTEAFF. The CDR3 nucleotides are TGCGCCAGCAGCTTAGGGCTACTTGGGAACACTGAAGCTTTCTTT. Combining the CDR3 with reference TRBV5-1 and TRBJ1-1 gives the whole variable domain KAGVTQTPRYLIKTRGQQVTLSCSPISGHRSVSWYQQTPGQGLQFLFEYFSETQRNKGNFPGRFSGRQFSNSRSEMNVSTLELGDSALYLCASSLGLLGNTEAFFGQGTRLTVV.